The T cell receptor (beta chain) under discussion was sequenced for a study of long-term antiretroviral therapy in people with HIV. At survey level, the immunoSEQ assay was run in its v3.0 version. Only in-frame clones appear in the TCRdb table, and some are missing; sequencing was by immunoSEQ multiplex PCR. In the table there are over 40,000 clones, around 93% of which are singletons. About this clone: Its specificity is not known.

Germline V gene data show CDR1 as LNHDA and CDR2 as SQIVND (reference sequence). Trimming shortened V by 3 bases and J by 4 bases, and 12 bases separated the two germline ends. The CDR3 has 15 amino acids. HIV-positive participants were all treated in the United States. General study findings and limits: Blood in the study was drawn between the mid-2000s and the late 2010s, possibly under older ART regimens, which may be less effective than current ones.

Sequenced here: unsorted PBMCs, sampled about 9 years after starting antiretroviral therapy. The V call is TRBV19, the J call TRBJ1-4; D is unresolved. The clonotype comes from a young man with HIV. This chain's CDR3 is CASSIQKRINEKLFF. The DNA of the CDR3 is TGTGCCAGTAGTATTCAGAAACGGATTAATGAAAAACTGTTTTTT.